The present entry profiles one T cell receptor (beta chain) with its context. These data originate in a study of blood T cell repertoires in COVID-19. As for the study in general: Sample material is recorded as cDNA or gDNA derived from T cells, B-cell-depleted T cells, or PBMCs.

Germline loops: CDR1 SGDLS, CDR2 YYNGEE. CDR3 length: 16 residues. The ends lost 3 bases at V and 3 bases at J; junction bases unmatched: 8. The repertoire was sequenced with immunoSEQ multiplex PCR; TCRdb's copy has only in-frame clones and lacks some. This table holds over 200,000 clones, 80% to 95% found once. The receptor comes from a man aged 55-75 years with COVID-19, enrolled during active disease. The V call is TRBV9, the J call TRBJ2-3; 9 positions match TRBD2. Sequenced input: peripheral blood. The DNA of the CDR3 is TGTGCCAGCAGCGCGTTAGCGGGGGCCGAAACAGATACGCAGTATTTT. It is translated as CASSALAGAETDTQYF.